The 26 T cell receptor beta chains presented below share a single source sample, sequenced in a study of response to subunit inactivated influenza vaccine. TCRdb reprocessed the RT-PCR reads via MiXCR and lists one record per CDR3 protein. In the table there are approximately 300,000 distinct CDR3 sequences, 20% to 25% of which are singletons. This specimen was PBMCs from blood, taken about 19 months after vaccination. These receptors were taken from a man between 45 and 75 years old who received an inactivated influenza vaccine.

This clonotype was seen a handful of times. The chain links TRBV6-1 to TRBJ2-1; D is unclear. The CDR3 sequence is 14 residues long. Trimming left V 6 bases short and J 6 bases short, with 15 bases between. In germline, CDR1 is MNHNS, CDR2 SASEGT. The CDR3, as DNA: TGTGCCAGCAGAACTGCCCTGAATCCCAATGAGCAGTTCTTC. It yields the protein CASRTALNPNEQFF.

V is TRBV7-2 and J is TRBJ2-1, with D hard to call. The CDR3 extends over 13 amino acids. Per the germline V gene, CDR1 is SGHTA and CDR2 is FQGNSA. The germline V and J ends were trimmed by 4 bases and 7 bases, with 11 bases remaining between them. The CDR3 loop is CASSSLVMNEQFF. In DNA form, the CDR3 reads TGTGCCAGCAGCTCTCTAGTAATGAATGAGCAGTTCTTC. The whole variable domain, remainder taken from reference TRBV7-2 and TRBJ2-1, is GAGVSQSPSNKVTEKGKDVELRCDPISGHTALYWYRQSLGQGLEFLIYFQGNSAPDKSGLPSDRFSAERTGGSVSTLTIQRTQQEDSAVYLCASSSLVMNEQFFGPGTRLTVL.

This clonotype was seen more than once but under ten times. The DNA of the CDR3 is TGTGCCAGCAGCCCTCGGACGCCATACTCTGGAAACACCATATATTTT. Its translation is CASSPRTPYSGNTIYF. The genes are TRBV3-1 and TRBJ1-3; no clear D. The CDR3 extends over 16 amino acids. The germline V and J ends were trimmed by 4 bases and 0 bases, with 13 bases remaining between them. Germline CDR1 reads LGHDT; CDR2 reads YNNKEL (reference sequence).

This clonotype has just a few counts. V gene TRBV27 combines with J gene TRBJ2-1; 16 bases are shared with TRBD2. J lost 16 bases, V lost 6 bases, and 12 bases had no gene match. The CDR3 has 15 amino acids. Germline lookup yields CDR1 MNHEY and CDR2 SMNVEV (reference sequence). The CDR3 DNA sequence: TGTGCCAGCAGCCCCGGGACTAGCGGGGGGGGTTACATATTCTTC. Protein product: CASSPGTSGGGYIFF.

V usage is TRBV20-1 and J usage is TRBJ1-1, with a tentative D call TRBD1 (5 bases). V was clipped by 0 bases and J by 6 bases, with 17 bases between them. The V gene's germline CDR1 is DFQATT and CDR2 SNEGSKA (reference sequence). The CDR3 has 15 amino acids. The CDR3 loop reads CSARERVGANAEAFF. The DNA for the CDR3 is TGCAGTGCTAGAGAGAGGGTCGGGGCGAATGCTGAAGCTTTCTTT.

The V call is TRBV18, the J call TRBJ2-7; no firm D call. The CDR3 loop spans 13 amino acids. Trimming took 2 bases from V and 2 from J, leaving 7 bases between them. Germline V gene data show CDR1 as KGHSH and CDR2 as LQKENI. The CDR3 loop is CASSPDNAYEQYF. The CDR3 DNA reads TGTGCCAGCTCACCAGATAACGCCTACGAGCAGTACTTC.

The chain links TRBV27 to TRBJ1-5; TRBD1 might be the D (5 bases). V lost 6 bases and J lost 0, with 9 bases in between. CDR1 and CDR2 from the germline V gene are MNHEY and SMNVEV (reference sequence). The CDR3 spans 14 residues. The CDR3 reads CASRPTDSNQPQHF. DNA for the CDR3: TGTGCCAGCAGGCCGACAGATAGCAATCAGCCCCAGCATTTT.

The genes are TRBV3-1 and TRBJ1-1; D perhaps matches TRBD1 (5 bases). The ends were cut back, 1 base at V and 6 bases at J, with 12 bases in the middle. From germline, CDR1 is LGHDT and CDR2 YNNKEL (reference sequence). This CDR3 is 14 amino acids long. The CDR3 DNA reads as TGTGCCAGCAGCCAAGCCAGGGACCGCGCTGAAGCTTTCTTT. Translation: CASSQARDRAEAFF. Full variable domain (remainder filled in from reference TRBV3-1 and TRBJ1-1): DTAVSQTPKYLVTQMGNDKSIKCEQNLGHDTMYWYKQDSKKFLKIMFSYNNKELIINETVPNRFSPKSPDKAHLNLHINSLELGDSAVYFCASSQARDRAEAFFGQGTRLTVV.

In its sample, this clonotype was seen a few times. This chain links TRBV6-1 with TRBJ1-6; the match to TRBD1 covers 7 bases. V lost 8 bases, J lost 8 bases, and 3 bases stayed unmatched. The CDR3 is made up of 12 amino acids. Germline CDR1 and CDR2: MNHNS and SASEGT. The CDR3 sequence: CASLTGDSPLHF. DNA of the CDR3: TGTGCCAGCCTCACAGGGGATTCACCCCTCCACTTT.

This clonotype occurred a few times. V gene TRBV7-2 combines with J gene TRBJ1-4; 11 bases are shared with TRBD1. CDR1 is SGHTA and CDR2 is FQGNSA in the germline V gene. The CDR3 length is 16 residues. The trim removed 1 base at V and 5 bases at J, leaving 3 bases unmatched. The CDR3 DNA reads TGTGCCAGCAGCTTAGAGGGGACAGGGGGAAATGAAAAACTGTTTTTT. It codes for CASSLEGTGGNEKLFF.

This clonotype was found a few times. The rearrangement uses TRBV10-3 and TRBJ2-7; a possible D gene is TRBD2 (5 bases). The V gene lost 6 bases and the J gene lost 2 bases, with 8 bases spanning the gap. The CDR3 sequence is 12 residues long. Germline V gives CDR1 ENHRY, CDR2 SYGVKD. CDR3 residues: CAIRSGTYEQYF. CDR3 bases: TGTGCCATCAGGTCGGGAACCTACGAGCAGTACTTC.

This clonotype appeared many times. This chain links TRBV10-3 with TRBJ1-6, with 7 nucleotides matching TRBD1. V lost 3 bases, J lost 6 bases, and 2 bases stayed unmatched. CDR3 length: 14 amino acids. Germline lookup yields CDR1 ENHRY and CDR2 SYGVKD. This CDR3 is CAISEGTANSPLHF. As DNA, the CDR3 is TGTGCCATCAGTGAAGGGACAGCTAATTCACCCCTCCACTTT.

This sequence joins TRBV7-2 and TRBJ1-3, with D possibly TRBD1 on 6 matching bases. Germline CDR1 reads SGHTA; CDR2 reads FQGNSA. The CDR3 covers 16 residues. Deletions cut 5 bases from V and 2 bases from J, with 16 bases between. The CDR3 DNA reads as TGTGCCAGCAGCATTAATCAGGGGTACCCTGGAAACACCATATATTTT. Translation gives CASSINQGYPGNTIYF.

CDR3 in DNA: TGTGCCAGTAGTAACGTTCATGAGCAGTTCTTC. Protein product: CASSNVHEQFF. This chain joins TRBV19 and TRBJ2-1, with D unresolved. V lost 4 bases and J lost 8, with 6 bases in between. This CDR3 is 11 amino acids long. From germline, CDR1 is LNHDA and CDR2 SQIVND (reference sequence).

The rearrangement links TRBV7-9 to TRBJ2-1; D remains unclear. CDR1 and CDR2 from the germline V gene are SEHNR and FQNEAQ (reference sequence). This CDR3 spans 14 amino acids. Trimming took 7 bases from V and 3 from J, leaving 13 bases between them. The CDR3 sequence: CASTPEVLYNEQFF. DNA for the CDR3: TGTGCCAGCACCCCCGAGGTACTCTACAATGAGCAGTTCTTC.

The chain has TRBV4-1 and TRBJ2-1; D might be TRBD1 (6 bases). Trimming left V 3 bases short and J 8 bases short, with 17 bases between. The CDR3 is made up of 15 amino acids. Germline V gene data show CDR1 as MGHRA and CDR2 as YSYEKL. The DNA for the CDR3 is TGCGCCAGCAGCCAGGGGGCGTCTAGTCCCTATGAGCAGTTCTTC. Translated, it gives CASSQGASSPYEQFF.

Only a few counts were recorded for this clonotype. This chain joins TRBV7-8 and TRBJ1-2; D remains unclear. The V gene lost 5 bases and the J gene lost 6 bases, with 13 bases spanning the gap. From germline, CDR1 is SGHVS and CDR2 FQNEAQ. This CDR3 spans 13 amino acids. The CDR3 is CASSLLERDGYTF. CDR3 DNA sequence: TGTGCCAGCAGCCTGCTTGAAAGGGATGGCTACACCTTC.

The chain combines TRBV5-6 with TRBJ2-1; D tentatively reads TRBD1 or TRBD2 (5 bases each). This CDR3 has 13 residues. The V gene's germline CDR1 is SGHDT and CDR2 YYEEEE. V shed 4 bases and J shed 12 bases, with 17 bases lying between them. CDR3 bases: TGTGCCAGCAGCGTTGGGACCACATCCTGGCAGTTCTTC. Amino acids: CASSVGTTSWQFF.

The V and J genes are TRBV5-1 and TRBJ1-1, with TRBD1 matching 10 bases. CDR1 SGHRS and CDR2 YFSETQ come from the germline V gene. V trimming: 4 bases; J trimming: 8 bases; junction bases outside the gene matches: 2. The CDR3 length is 12 residues. The CDR3 coding sequence is TGCGCCAGCAGCGACAGGGGGCTCGAAGCTTTCTTT. Translation: CASSDRGLEAFF.

The chain employs TRBV2 and TRBJ1-2; 10 nucleotides agree with TRBD1. This CDR3 is built from 14 residues. Germline V lookup: CDR1 SNHLY, CDR2 FYNNEI. V dropped 4 bases and J dropped 8; count of bases not matched to a gene: 7. This CDR3 reads CASSAGTGEQGYTF. The CDR3 DNA reads as TGTGCCAGCAGTGCCGGGACAGGGGAGCAGGGCTACACCTTC.

Comment on this clonotype: An end of the junction does not agree with germline; a read error may underlie this. The chain employs TRBV5-6 and TRBJ1-5; D is unclear. CDR1 SGHDT and CDR2 YYEEEE come from the germline V gene. The CDR3 covers 15 residues. CDR3 region: CASSFRVHRLQLQHF. The CDR3 DNA is TGTGCCAGCAGCTTTCGGGTGCACCGCCTTCAGCTCCAGCATTTT.

This clonotype was recorded a few times. The CDR3 loop reads CASSRSGADGNEQFF. The DNA for the CDR3 is TGTGCCAGCAGTCGGAGCGGGGCCGACGGGAATGAGCAGTTCTTC. This chain joins TRBV12-3 or TRBV12-4 and TRBJ2-1, with 7 bases lining up with TRBD2. The CDR3 covers 15 residues. Trimming at V came to 5 bases and at J to 7 bases, leaving 11 bases not matched to a gene.

J is TRBJ1-5 and V is TRBV6-1; D remains ambiguous. The CDR3 is 13 residues long. Germline V gene sequence: CDR1 MNHNS, CDR2 SASEGT. V dropped 8 bases and J dropped 7 bases, with 15 bases sitting between them. This chain's CDR3 is CASADARHQPQHF. In DNA form, the CDR3 reads TGTGCCAGCGCTGACGCGCGCCACCAGCCCCAGCATTTT.

The J gene is TRBJ2-1, the V gene TRBV3-1; 10 bases map to TRBD1. V dropped 0 bases and J dropped 5; count of bases not matched to a gene: 7. Germline V gives CDR1 LGHDT, CDR2 YNNKEL (reference sequence). The CDR3 covers 17 residues. Written as DNA, the CDR3 is TGTGCCAGCAGCCAAGATCGGACAGGGGGAACCAACAATGAGCAGTTCTTC. Translating gives CASSQDRTGGTNNEQFF.

This chain links TRBV6-1 with TRBJ1-5, with 11 bases that match TRBD1. Germline trimming cut 8 bases from V and 9 bases from J; bases unmatched to any gene: 12. The CDR3 spans 15 residues. Looked up from germline, CDR1 is MNHNS and CDR2 is SASEGT. CDR3: CASRLEGQGVGPQHF. As DNA, the CDR3 is TGTGCCAGCCGACTGGAGGGACAGGGGGTCGGGCCCCAGCATTTT.

The chain couples TRBV20-1 to TRBJ2-1; no reliable D call. CDR1 DFQATT and CDR2 SNEGSKA come from the germline V gene (reference sequence). Trimming shortened V by 0 bases and J by 3 bases, and 15 bases separated the two germline ends. This CDR3 contains 16 residues. Here the CDR3 reads CSARDLSPRGYNEQFF. The CDR3 coding sequence is TGCAGTGCTAGAGATCTCAGCCCTCGCGGCTACAATGAGCAGTTCTTC.